This TCR beta chain was recorded in a study of T cells in localized non-small cell lung cancer. Notes on the study in general: When the top 100 tumor clones were examined, a median around 50 of them also appeared in the adjacent lung, which was paired and uninvolved.

TCRdb's table, derived via immunoSEQ multiplex PCR, lists solely in-frame clones and lacks some. Of around 19,000 clones detected, around 80% appear once; the ten largest clones hold roughly 34%. Germline-derived CDR1 and CDR2 are SGHDT and YYEEEE. V lost 4 bases, J lost 7 bases, and 7 bases stayed unmatched. This CDR3 comprises 13 residues. Comments on this clone: Its specificity is unknown.

This sequence joins TRBV5-6 and TRBJ1-2, with 7 bases fitting TRBD1. The sample here was peripheral blood, taken before any cancer treatment. The sequence was obtained from a male donor at least 60 years old with stage III lung adenocarcinoma. Here the CDR3 reads CASSGTGVSGYTF. The CDR3 DNA is TGTGCCAGCAGCGGAACAGGGGTGAGTGGCTACACCTTC. Based on the CDR3 plus reference TRBV5-6 and TRBJ1-2, the full variable domain is DAGVTQSPTHLIKTRGQQVTLRCSPKSGHDTVSWYQQALGQGPQFIFQYYEEEERQRGNFPDRFSGHQFPNYSSELNVNALLLGDSALYLCASSGTGVSGYTFGSGTRLTVV.